The sequence of this T cell receptor (beta chain) was determined in a study of metastatic and nonmetastatic thyroid tumors. No treatment of any kind had been given to any patient before thyroid surgery. TCRdb re-called the PCR reads via MiXCR. The sample holds about 52,000 clones, approximately 15% seen once. Germline CDR1 reads KGHDR; CDR2 reads SFDVKD. This CDR3 contains 16 residues. V was trimmed by 7 bases and J by 2 bases, leaving 14 bases between them. This clonotype originated in a female donor with papillary thyroid cancer or a benign thyroid nodule (not recorded which). Some clones in this sample may be carry-over from other donors' samples. This chain links TRBV24-1 with TRBJ2-6; weak D call: TRBD1 (6 bases). Sequencing used blood. In DNA, the CDR3 is TGTGCCACCAGCCCCTCCACAGGGACTGGGGCCAACGTCCTGACTTTC. Its translation: CATSPSTGTGANVLTF.